The T cell receptor (beta chain) under discussion was sequenced for a study of cytomegalovirus exposure and HLA in healthy donors. It was with 60 Vbeta and 13 Jbeta primers that the PCR ran. Repertoires were generated with immunoSEQ multiplex PCR, while TCRdb's copy carries only in-frame clones and drops some. The table shows roughly 130,000 clones, with roughly 70% occurring only once. Sample: PBMCs. The sequence derives from a man between 18 and 29 years old in good health and CMV-seropositive.

This CDR3 reads CASSQVWGGSDTQYF. The CDR3 DNA reads TGTGCCAGCAGCCAGGTCTGGGGGGGGTCAGATACGCAGTATTTT. V and J are TRBV6-5 and TRBJ2-3; 7 bases are a match to TRBD2. V lost 6 bases, J lost 4 bases, and 10 bases stayed unmatched. Germline assignment: CDR1 MNHEY and CDR2 SVGAGI. The CDR3 runs 15 residues.